This record covers a single T cell receptor beta chain. Its antigen is currently unknown. The TCR beta cDNA libraries carried unique molecular identifiers. TCRdb reanalysed the PCR reads using MiXCR and keeps one entry per CDR3 protein. The sample has approximately 770,000 distinct CDR3 sequences; about 43% are singletons. The record originates from a study of post-analysis software for immune sequencing data. This CDR3 has 12 residues. Trimming shortened V by 4 bases and J by 3 bases, and 7 bases separated the two germline ends. CDR1 is SGHRS, CDR2 YFSETQ, per germline. Study findings and constraints: Strong co-clustering by F measure was seen for same-batch samples. Patients used roughly five TRBV segments, including TRBV5-6, TRBV5-1 and TRBV20-1, more often than controls. Those with multiple sclerosis, the patient group, showed significantly lower normalized Chao1 diversity than controls.

Sample: blood. This receptor was taken from a girl under 18 with multiple sclerosis. The chain links TRBV5-1 to TRBJ1-2, with a possible D match to TRBD1 (5 bases). CDR3 residues: CASSVTDYGYTF. The CDR3 DNA follows: TGCGCCAGCAGCGTGACAGACTATGGCTACACCTTC. Filled out from reference TRBV5-1 and TRBJ1-2, the complete variable domain reads KAGVTQTPRYLIKTRGQQVTLSCSPISGHRSVSWYQQTPGQGLQFLFEYFSETQRNKGNFPGRFSGRQFSNSRSEMNVSTLELGDSALYLCASSVTDYGYTFGSGTRLTVV.